This T cell receptor (beta chain) appears in the sequencing data of a study of somatic mutations in cytotoxic T cells in rheumatoid arthritis. For this clone: Its antigen remains unidentified.

Method: immunoSEQ multiplex PCR; TCRdb's copy keeps in-frame clones and lacks some. In the table there are more than 10,000 clones, around four fifths of which are singletons. Study-level results: Levels of CD8+ T-cell clonality in rheumatoid arthritis patients were statistically indistinguishable from those seen in age-matched healthy controls, with no significant difference. For rheumatoid arthritis patients, CD8+ clonality increased with age, whereas it did not in healthy controls.

Recruitment of healthy controls drew on blood donors, who had a median age of about 55 years (range about 21-70) and were about 55% female. Positive selection using magnetic beads isolated the CD4+ and CD8+ cells (purity was checked by flow cytometry). The sequenced material came from CD8+ T cells sorted from blood. The source of this sequence is an older woman in good health.

This CDR3 is CASSWANEQFF. In DNA, the CDR3 is TGCGCCAGCAGCTGGGCCAATGAGCAGTTCTTC. The J gene is TRBJ2-1, the V gene TRBV5-1; D unclear. Germline lookup yields CDR1 SGHRS and CDR2 YFSETQ. The CDR3 runs 11 residues. V lost 3 bases and J lost 6, with 4 bases in between.